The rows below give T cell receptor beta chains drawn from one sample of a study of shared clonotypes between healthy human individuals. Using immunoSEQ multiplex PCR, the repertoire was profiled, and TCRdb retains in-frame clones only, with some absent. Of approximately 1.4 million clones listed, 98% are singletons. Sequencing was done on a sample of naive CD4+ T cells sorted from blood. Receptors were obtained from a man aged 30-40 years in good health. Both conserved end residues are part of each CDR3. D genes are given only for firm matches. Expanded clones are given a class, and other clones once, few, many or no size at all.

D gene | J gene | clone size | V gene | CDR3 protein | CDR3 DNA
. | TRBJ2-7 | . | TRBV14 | CASSQFSYEQYF | TGTGCCAGCAGCCAATTCTCCTACGAGCAGTACTTC
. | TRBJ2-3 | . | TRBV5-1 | CASSHGRGEETDTQYF | TGCGCCAGCAGTCATGGCAGGGGGGAGGAGACAGATACGCAGTATTTT
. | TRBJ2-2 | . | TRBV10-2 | CASSTKNTGELFF | TGCGCCAGCAGCACTAAGAACACCGGGGAGCTGTTTTTT
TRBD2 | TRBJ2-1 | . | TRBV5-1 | CASSRLAGEDEQFF | TGCGCCAGCAGCCGCTTAGCGGGAGAGGATGAGCAGTTCTTC
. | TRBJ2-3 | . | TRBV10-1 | CASSEHVAQGTQYF | TGCGCCAGCAGTGAGCACGTTGCGCAGGGTACGCAGTATTTT
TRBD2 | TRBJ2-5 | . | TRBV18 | CASSPNQAGVEETQYF | TGTGCCAGCTCACCAAACCAAGCGGGAGTTGAGGAGACCCAGTACTTC
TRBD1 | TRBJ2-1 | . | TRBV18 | CASSLGQGAGDEQFF | TGTGCCAGCTCACTCGGACAGGGGGCGGGGGATGAGCAGTTCTTC
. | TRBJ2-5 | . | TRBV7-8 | CASSATSSGETQYF | TGTGCCAGCAGCGCTACTAGTTCAGGGGAGACCCAGTACTTC
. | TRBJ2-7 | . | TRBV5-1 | CASSSARDSSYEQYF | TGCGCCAGCAGTTCAGCTCGGGACTCCTCCTACGAGCAGTACTTC
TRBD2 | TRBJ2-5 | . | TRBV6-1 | CASIWSGSQETQYF | TGTGCCAGCATTTGGAGCGGGAGCCAAGAGACCCAGTACTTC
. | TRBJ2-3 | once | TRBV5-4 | CASSSRGGGVGDTQYF | TGTGCCAGCAGCTCCCGGGGTGGGGGTGTGGGGGATACGCAGTATTTT
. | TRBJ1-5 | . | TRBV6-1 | CASSVLGGQPQHF | TGTGCCAGCAGCGTACTTGGGGGCCAGCCCCAGCATTTT
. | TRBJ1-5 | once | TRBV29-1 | CSAQGVGNQPQHF | TGCAGCGCGCAGGGTGTCGGGAATCAGCCCCAGCATTTT
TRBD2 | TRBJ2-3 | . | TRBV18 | CASSPFGAGPGDTQYF | TGTGCCAGCTCACCCTTTGGAGCGGGGCCTGGTGATACGCAGTATTTT
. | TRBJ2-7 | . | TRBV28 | CASRTRAREQYF | TGTGCCAGCAGAACTCGGGCCCGAGAGCAGTACTTC
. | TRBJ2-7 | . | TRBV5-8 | CASSSYEQYF | TGTGCCAGCAGCTCCTACGAGCAGTACTTC
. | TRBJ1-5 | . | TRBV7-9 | CASSFLEQPQHF | TGTGCCAGCAGCTTTTTGGAGCAGCCCCAGCATTTT
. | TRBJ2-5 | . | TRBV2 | CASSSQQGGGQETQYF | TGTGCCAGCAGTAGTCAACAGGGAGGAGGGCAAGAGACCCAGTACTTC
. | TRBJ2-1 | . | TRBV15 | CATSKDLGNEQFF | TGTGCCACCAGCAAAGACTTAGGGAATGAGCAGTTCTTC
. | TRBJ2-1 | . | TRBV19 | CASKSYNEQFF | TGTGCCAGTAAGAGCTACAATGAGCAGTTCTTC
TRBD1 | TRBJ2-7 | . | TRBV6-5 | CASSYSRDSTYEQYF | TGTGCCAGCAGTTACTCCCGGGACAGTACCTACGAGCAGTACTTC
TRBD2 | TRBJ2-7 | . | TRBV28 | CASSKTSGRGHEQYF | TGTGCCAGCAGTAAGACTAGCGGGAGAGGCCACGAGCAGTACTTC
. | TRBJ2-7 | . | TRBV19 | CASKGPSSYGPYEQYF | TGTGCCAGTAAAGGACCGAGCTCCTACGGCCCCTACGAGCAGTACTTC
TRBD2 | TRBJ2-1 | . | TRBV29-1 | CSVEDWGAGGYNEQFF | TGCAGCGTTGAAGATTGGGGAGCGGGAGGATACAATGAGCAGTTCTTC
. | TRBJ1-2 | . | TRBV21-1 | CASSKEGLDYGYTF | TGTGCCAGCAGCAAGGAAGGGCTTGACTATGGCTACACCTTC
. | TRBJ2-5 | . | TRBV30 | CAWSVPPYGYGETQYF | TGTGCCTGGAGTGTACCACCCTATGGGTACGGGGAGACCCAGTACTTC
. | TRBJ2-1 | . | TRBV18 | CASSPSVYNEQFF | TGTGCCAGCTCACCAAGTGTCTACAATGAGCAGTTCTTC
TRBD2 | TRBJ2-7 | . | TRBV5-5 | CASSPLAGPYEQYF | TGTGCCAGCAGCCCTCTAGCGGGACCATACGAGCAGTACTTC
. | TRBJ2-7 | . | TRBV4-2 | CASSQSRAYEQYF | TGTGCCAGCAGCCAATCTCGGGCCTACGAGCAGTACTTC
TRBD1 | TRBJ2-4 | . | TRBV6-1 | CASSLTGVDKNIQYF | TGTGCCAGCAGTCTTACAGGGGTAGACAAAAACATTCAGTACTTC
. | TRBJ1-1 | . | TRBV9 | CASSVRRNTEAFF | TGTGCCAGCAGCGTACGACGGAACACTGAAGCTTTCTTT
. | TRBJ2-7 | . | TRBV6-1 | CASSESGYEQYF | TGTGCCAGCAGTGAATCTGGGTATGAGCAGTACTTC
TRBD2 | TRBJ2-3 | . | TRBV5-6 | CASSLKGGLAGTDTQYF | TGTGCCAGCAGCTTGAAGGGAGGACTAGCGGGCACAGATACGCAGTATTTT
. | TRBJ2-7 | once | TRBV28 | CASSTPSRVGNYEQYF | TGTGCCAGCAGTACCCCCTCCAGGGTGGGGAACTACGAGCAGTACTTC
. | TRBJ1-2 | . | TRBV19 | CASSNPRINRIYGYTF | TGTGCCAGTAGTAACCCACGAATAAATAGGATCTATGGCTACACCTTC
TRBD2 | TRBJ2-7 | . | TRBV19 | CASRKREGFSQAYEQYF | TGTGCCAGTAGGAAGCGGGAGGGCTTTTCCCAAGCCTACGAGCAGTACTTC
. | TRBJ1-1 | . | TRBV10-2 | CASSEWGKNTEAFF | TGCGCCAGCAGTGAGTGGGGGAAGAACACTGAAGCTTTCTTT
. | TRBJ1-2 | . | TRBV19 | CASSIGGTFKNYGYTF | TGTGCCAGTAGTATAGGAGGGACTTTCAAAAACTATGGCTACACCTTC
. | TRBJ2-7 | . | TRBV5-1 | CASSPDYNYEQYF | TGCGCCAGCAGCCCGGACTATAACTACGAGCAGTACTTC
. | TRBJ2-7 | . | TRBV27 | CASSAGAAPYEQYF | TGTGCCAGCAGTGCCGGGGCCGCCCCCTACGAGCAGTACTTC
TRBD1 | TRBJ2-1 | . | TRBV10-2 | CASKPGQAYNEQFF | TGCGCCAGCAAACCGGGACAGGCGTACAATGAGCAGTTCTTC
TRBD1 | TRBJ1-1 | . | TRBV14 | CASSQGWSRGVNMNTEAFF | TGTGCCAGCAGCCAAGGTTGGTCCAGGGGGGTAAACATGAACACTGAAGCTTTCTTT
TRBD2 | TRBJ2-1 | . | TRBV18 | CASSPRLAGGPGNEQFF | TGTGCCAGCTCACCTAGACTAGCGGGAGGGCCGGGCAATGAGCAGTTCTTC
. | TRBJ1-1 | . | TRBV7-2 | CASSHPNTEAFF | TGTGCCAGCAGCCACCCGAACACTGAAGCTTTCTTT
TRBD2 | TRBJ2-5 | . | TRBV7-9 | CASKGLAGVRETQYF | TGTGCCAGCAAGGGACTAGCGGGAGTAAGGGAGACCCAGTACTTC
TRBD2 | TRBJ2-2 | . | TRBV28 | CASSGGRSGRFTGELFF | TGTGCCAGCAGTGGGGGTAGGAGCGGGAGGTTCACCGGGGAGCTGTTTTTT
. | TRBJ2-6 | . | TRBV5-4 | CASNPRGPGANVLTF | TGTGCCAGCAACCCCCGGGGGCCTGGGGCCAACGTCCTGACTTTC